This T cell receptor (beta chain) was observed in a study of CD8 T cells in ankylosing spondylitis. Each CDR3 protein is one row after TCRdb ran MiXCR on the 5' RACE reads. The sample has around 100,000 distinct CDR3 sequences; around 24% are singletons. Broader study findings: Characteristic of ankylosing spondylitis blood, it appeared, was a TCR beta motif comprising several highly homologous variants. Disease-linked clones, CD8+, were relatively rare in peripheral blood. Existing reports had already noted some motif variants in reactive arthritis synovial fluid and blood. There was reportedly significant enrichment of clones that were disease-linked in matched ankylosing spondylitis synovial fluid.

In this sample, this clonotype turned up a few times. Its specificity is unknown. Germline loops: CDR1 SQVTM, CDR2 ANQGSEA. The CDR3 is 13 residues long. With V trimmed by 4 bases and J by 5 bases, 5 bases remained unmatched. The receptor's source is a male donor with ankylosing spondylitis. The sequenced sample was synovial fluid, either unsorted or a sorted T cell fraction (not recorded which). V usage is TRBV29-1 and J usage is TRBJ2-5; the match to TRBD2 covers 9 bases. CDR3 amino acids: CSVGASGKETQYF. The CDR3 nucleotides read TGCAGCGTTGGCGCTAGCGGGAAGGAGACCCAGTACTTC.